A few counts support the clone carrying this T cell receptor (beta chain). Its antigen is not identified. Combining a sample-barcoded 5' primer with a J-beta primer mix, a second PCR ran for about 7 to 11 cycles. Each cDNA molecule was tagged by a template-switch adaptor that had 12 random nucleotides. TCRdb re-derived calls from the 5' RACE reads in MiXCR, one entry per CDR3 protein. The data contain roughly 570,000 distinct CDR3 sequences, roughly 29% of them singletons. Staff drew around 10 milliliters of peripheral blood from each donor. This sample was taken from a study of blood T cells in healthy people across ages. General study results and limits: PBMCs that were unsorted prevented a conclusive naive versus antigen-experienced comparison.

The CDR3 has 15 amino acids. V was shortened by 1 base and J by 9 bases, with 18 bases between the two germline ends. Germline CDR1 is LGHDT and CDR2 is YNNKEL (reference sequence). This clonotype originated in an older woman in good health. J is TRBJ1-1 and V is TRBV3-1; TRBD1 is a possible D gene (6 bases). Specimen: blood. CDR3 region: CASSQASGVGRKAFF. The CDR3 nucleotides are TGTGCCAGCAGCCAAGCTTCAGGGGTCGGGCGAAAAGCTTTCTTT.